The clone carrying this TCR beta chain showed up just once. The antigen remains unidentified. This sample stems from a study of cytomegalovirus exposure and HLA in healthy donors. Regarding the study as a whole: Earlier findings revealed that most TCR beta V segments proved productive either about 87% or about 30% of the time. A later analysis linked a missense DCLRE1C variant to TCR beta V- and J-gene trimming.

The V gene lost 3 bases and the J gene lost 4 bases, with 13 bases spanning the gap. Germline V CDR1 and CDR2: SGHVS, FNYEAQ. This CDR3 is 15 amino acids long. In the PCR, 60 Vbeta and 13 Jbeta primers were used. Clones were read by immunoSEQ multiplex PCR, and TCRdb kept only the in-frame ones, dropping some. The repertoire has 150,000 to 250,000 clones, approximately 85% of them found once; the top ten carry 2% to 2.5%. Sample: PBMCs. V gene TRBV7-6 combines with J gene TRBJ2-1; maybe TRBD1 (5 bases). The sequence was collected from a woman aged 45-59 years in good health and CMV-seronegative. This chain's CDR3 is CASSFSQGRYNEQFF. The CDR3 bases are TGTGCCAGCAGCTTTTCCCAGGGTCGGTACAATGAGCAGTTCTTC.